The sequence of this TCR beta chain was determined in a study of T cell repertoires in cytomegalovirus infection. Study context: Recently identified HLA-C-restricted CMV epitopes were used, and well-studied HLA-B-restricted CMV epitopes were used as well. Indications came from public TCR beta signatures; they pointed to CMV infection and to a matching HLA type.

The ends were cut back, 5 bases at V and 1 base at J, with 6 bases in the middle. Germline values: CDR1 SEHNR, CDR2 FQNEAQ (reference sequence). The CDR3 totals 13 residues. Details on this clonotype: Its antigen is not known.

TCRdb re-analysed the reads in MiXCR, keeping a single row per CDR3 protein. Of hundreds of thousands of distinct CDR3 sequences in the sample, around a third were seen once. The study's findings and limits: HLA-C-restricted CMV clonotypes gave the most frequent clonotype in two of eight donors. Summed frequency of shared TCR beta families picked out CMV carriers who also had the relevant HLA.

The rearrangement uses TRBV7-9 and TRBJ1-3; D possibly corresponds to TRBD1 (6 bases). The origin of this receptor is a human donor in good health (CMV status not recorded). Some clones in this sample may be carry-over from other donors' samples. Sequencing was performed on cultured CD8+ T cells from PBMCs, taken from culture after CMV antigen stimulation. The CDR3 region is CASSTGSGNTIYF. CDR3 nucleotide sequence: TGTGCCAGCAGCACAGGGTCTGGAAACACCATATATTTT. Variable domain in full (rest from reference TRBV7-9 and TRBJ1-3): DTGVSQNPRHKITKRGQNVTFRCDPISEHNRLYWYRQTLGQGPEFLTYFQNEAQLEKSRLLSDRFSAERPKGSFSTLEIQRTEQGDSAMYLCASSTGSGNTIYFGEGSWLTVV.